The text below deals with one T cell receptor (beta chain). The antigen remains undetermined. These data are taken from a study of cytomegalovirus exposure and HLA in healthy donors. Notes on the study in general: Most of the TCR beta V segments (in an earlier analysis) were productive either about 87% or about 30% of the time. Researchers had no immune exposure information except CMV serostatus available.

Germline V CDR1 and CDR2: MDHEN, SYDVKM. Trimming cost V 4 bases and J 7 bases, with 11 bases left between them. The CDR3 sequence is 12 residues long. A multiplex PCR was run with 60 Vbeta primers and 13 Jbeta primers. The method was immunoSEQ multiplex PCR; TCRdb's version includes in-frame clones alone and lacks a portion of them. Altogether more than 100,000 clones are present, approximately 61% being singletons, with the ten largest covering under 2.5%. The TCR comes from a woman in her thirties or forties in good health and CMV-seronegative. The sequenced sample was PBMCs. The V call is TRBV28, the J call TRBJ2-7, with a tentative D call TRBD2 (6 bases). This chain's CDR3 is CASSSARGEQYF. CDR3 nucleotide sequence: TGTGCCAGCAGTTCTGCTCGGGGGGAGCAGTACTTC.